The source of this TCR beta chain is a study of shared T cell receptors in the human thymus. Trimming pared 6 bases from V and 5 bases from J, leaving 10 bases between. This CDR3 is 13 amino acids long. Germline values: CDR1 LNHNV, CDR2 YYDKDF (reference sequence). Clones were sequenced by immunoSEQ multiplex PCR, and TCRdb holds only the in-frame ones, with some missing. The top ten hold 0.013% of the sample, which has roughly 500,000 clones, approximately 78% seen once. The same sample was also studied in work on human thymus T cells. That paper states: Those donating were healthy Finnish infants in corrective surgery for congenital heart defects. Thymus tissue was removed during corrective cardiac surgery. Thymic repertoires from unrelated individuals overlapped highly, related research reported.

Sequenced sample: thymocytes. The rearrangement uses TRBV15 and TRBJ2-2; a weak D match, TRBD2 (6 bases). The TCR comes from a boy in the first two years of life with a congenital heart defect. The CDR3 DNA reads TGTGCCACCAGTACTGGGACTACCGGGGAGCTGTTTTTT. Its protein product is CATSTGTTGELFF. Using reference TRBV15 and TRBJ2-2 for the parts outside the CDR3, the full variable domain is DAMVIQNPRYQVTQFGKPVTLSCSQTLNHNVMYWYQQKSSQAPKLLFHYYDKDFNNEADTPDNFQSRRPNTSFCFLDIRSPGLGDTAMYLCATSTGTTGELFFGEGSRLTVL.